This TCR beta chain was sequenced for a study of blood T cell repertoires in COVID-19. The junction had 6 bases not matched to a gene; V was cut back by 3 bases and J by 6 bases. This CDR3 region has 14 residues. CDR1 MGHRA and CDR2 YSYEKL come from the germline V gene. Libraries were prepared by immunoSEQ multiplex PCR; TCRdb keeps only in-frame clonotypes and omits some of them. The sample includes a few hundred thousand clones, around 90% of them seen just once. This sequence was found in a woman aged 30 to 39 who had recovered from COVID-19. The sample comprised PBMCs or T cells enriched from blood (not recorded which). The J gene is TRBJ2-7, the V gene TRBV4-1; 9 bases map to TRBD1. In DNA, the CDR3 is TGCGCCAGCAGCCAGGGACGGACAGGGGCCGAGCAGTACTTC. It yields the protein CASSQGRTGAEQYF.